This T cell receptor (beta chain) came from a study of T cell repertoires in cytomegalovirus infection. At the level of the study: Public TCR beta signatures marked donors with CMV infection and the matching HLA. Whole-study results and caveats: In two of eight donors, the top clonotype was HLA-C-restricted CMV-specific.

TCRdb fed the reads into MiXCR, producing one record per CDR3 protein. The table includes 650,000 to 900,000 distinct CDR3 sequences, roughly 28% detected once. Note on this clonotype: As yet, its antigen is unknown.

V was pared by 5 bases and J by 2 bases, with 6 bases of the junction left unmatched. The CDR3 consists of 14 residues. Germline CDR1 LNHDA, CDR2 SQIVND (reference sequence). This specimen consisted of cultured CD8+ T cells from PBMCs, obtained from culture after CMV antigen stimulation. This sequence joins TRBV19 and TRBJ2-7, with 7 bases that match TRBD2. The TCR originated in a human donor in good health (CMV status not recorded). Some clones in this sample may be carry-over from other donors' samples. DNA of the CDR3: TGTGCCAGTAGTCCTCCTGGACTAGCCTACGAGCAGTACTTC. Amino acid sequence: CASSPPGLAYEQYF.